What follows are 23 T cell receptor beta chains derived from one specimen sequenced in a study of blood T cell dynamics during melanoma immunotherapy. Repertoires were generated with immunoSEQ multiplex PCR, while TCRdb's copy carries only in-frame clones and drops some. The sample carries around 970 clones, about 93% recorded once. The time point is: week 3, after first cycle of checkpoint inhibitor. The input for sequencing was effector memory CD8+ T cells from blood, taken from a patient treated with checkpoint blockade. All receptors come from a human donor with melanoma.

The chain recombines TRBV5-1 with TRBJ2-5, with 10 bases aligning to TRBD2. Per the germline V gene, CDR1 is SGHRS and CDR2 is YFSETQ. CDR3 size: 16 residues. J was trimmed by 1 base and V by 4 bases; bases with no gene match: 7. CDR3 nucleotide sequence: TGCGCCAGCAGCCAAACAGGACTAGCGGCCCAAGAGACCCAGTACTTC. Its protein product is CASSQTGLAAQETQYF.

The rearrangement joins TRBV11-2 to TRBJ2-1; possibly TRBD2 for D (6 bases). Looked up from germline, CDR1 is SGHAT and CDR2 is FQNNGV. The CDR3 extends over 15 amino acids. Trimming shortened V by 3 bases and J by 8 bases, and 17 bases separated the two germline ends. The CDR3 bases are TGTGCCAGCAGCTTTCCTAGGCCAGGAGGGGATGAGCAGTTCTTC. Protein sequence: CASSFPRPGGDEQFF.

CDR3: CASSLEVSSYNEQFF. The DNA for the CDR3 is TGTGCCAGCAGTTTAGAGGTTAGCTCCTACAATGAGCAGTTCTTC. V gene TRBV28 combines with J gene TRBJ2-1; D gene uncertain. Germline V gene data show CDR1 as MDHEN and CDR2 as SYDVKM. This CDR3 contains 15 residues. Trimming took off 2 bases at V and 0 bases at J, with 8 bases between the two ends.

The rearrangement links TRBV28 to TRBJ1-4, with D possibly TRBD1 on 6 matching bases. There are 16 residues in the CDR3. The germline V gene encodes CDR1 MDHEN and CDR2 SYDVKM. V lost 5 bases, J lost 5 bases, and 18 bases lay in between. The CDR3 region has the DNA TGTGCCAGCAGTCCCCTCGGAGGGGGGTTAAATGAAAAACTGTTTTTT. Protein: CASSPLGGGLNEKLFF.

The rearrangement joins TRBV19 to TRBJ2-7; no definite D call. The CDR3 runs to 17 residues. The germline CDR1 and CDR2 sequences are LNHDA and SQIVND (reference sequence). Deletions cut 0 bases from V and 3 bases from J, with 18 bases between. CDR3 in DNA: TGTGCCAGTAGTATAGATGGCAGTCCCACAACATTCTACGAGCAGTACTTC. Protein sequence: CASSIDGSPTTFYEQYF.

The V gene is TRBV19, the J gene TRBJ1-1; D gene uncertain. Germline V gene sequence: CDR1 LNHDA, CDR2 SQIVND (reference sequence). V was pared by 7 bases and J by 0 bases, with 12 bases between. The CDR3 is made up of 14 amino acids. The CDR3: CASTSWGMNTEAFF. Written as DNA, the CDR3 is TGTGCCAGTACAAGCTGGGGAATGAACACTGAAGCTTTCTTT.

This chain links TRBV6-1 with TRBJ1-4; 11 nucleotides match TRBD1. The CDR3 extends over 20 amino acids. Germline assignment: CDR1 MNHNS and CDR2 SASEGT. J was trimmed by 2 bases and V by 0 bases; bases with no gene match: 11. CDR3 coding DNA: TGTGCCAGCAGTGAAGCGCTAACGGGACAGGGGGTTGTCACTAATGAAAAACTGTTTTTT. It encodes CASSEALTGQGVVTNEKLFF.

This chain uses TRBV27 with TRBJ1-1; 9 bases are shared with TRBD1. Trimming cost V 6 bases and J 4 bases; bases outside gene matches: 3. This CDR3 has 13 amino acids. Germline CDR1 MNHEY, CDR2 SMNVEV (reference sequence). The CDR3 bases are TGTGCCAGCAGCGACAGGGGGGCCACTGAAGCTTTCTTT. Protein sequence: CASSDRGATEAFF.

This chain connects TRBV28 to TRBJ2-7; 9 bases agree with TRBD1. CDR1 is MDHEN, CDR2 SYDVKM, per germline. The CDR3 is 15 amino acids. V gave up 7 bases and J gave up 5 bases; unmatched junction bases: 12. DNA for the CDR3: TGTGCCAGCACCAAGTGGGGACAGGGAGCCGACGAGCAGTACTTC. Translated, it gives CASTKWGQGADEQYF.

This clone has only one observation. This chain uses TRBV9 with TRBJ2-1; the D is unclear. The V end was cut by 1 base, the J end by 1 base, with 6 bases between. This CDR3 has 14 amino acids. Germline V CDR1 and CDR2: SGDLS, YYNGEE. In nucleotides, the CDR3 is TGTGCCAGCAGCGTACAGATGTCCTACAATGAGCAGTTCTTC. Translation gives CASSVQMSYNEQFF.

The chain links TRBV27 to TRBJ2-3, with unresolved D. CDR1 and CDR2 from the germline V gene are MNHEY and SMNVEV (reference sequence). This CDR3 comprises 12 residues. With 4 bases removed from V and 7 bases from J, the gap between germline ends came to 9 bases. CDR3 bases: TGTGCCAGCAGTTCCGGGTCGAATACGCAGTATTTT. It yields the protein CASSSGSNTQYF.

With regard to this clone: A junction end diverges from the germline sequence, so it may reflect a read error. The chain is built from TRBV15 and TRBJ1-2; D perhaps matches TRBD1 (6 bases). This CDR3 is 16 amino acids long. Germline CDR1 is LNHNV and CDR2 is YYDKDF (reference sequence). The CDR3 DNA reads as TGTGCCACCAACAGAGATCGGGACACGAATAACTATGGCTACACCTTC. Encoded protein: CATNRDRDTNNYGYTF.

The chain uses TRBV7-2 and TRBJ2-1; TRBD2 matches at 11 bases. The germline V gene has CDR1 SGHTA and CDR2 FQGNSA. The CDR3 has 17 residues. J was trimmed by 7 bases and V by 1 base; bases with no gene match: 9. The DNA of the CDR3 is TGTGCCAGCAGCTTAGAGCTAGCGGGAGGTCTTGGGAATGAGCAGTTCTTC. Its protein is CASSLELAGGLGNEQFF.

V usage is TRBV13 and J usage is TRBJ1-4; no reliable D call. Germline CDR1 PRHDT, CDR2 FYEKMQ (reference sequence). With 5 bases removed from V and 7 bases from J, the gap between germline ends came to 14 bases. This CDR3 contains 14 residues. DNA for the CDR3: TGTGCCAGCAGCGTAGCGGCAAGTTTTGAAAAACTGTTTTTT. Translating gives CASSVAASFEKLFF.

The genes are TRBV7-9 and TRBJ2-1, with TRBD2 matching over 11 bases. Germline V gene sequence: CDR1 SEHNR, CDR2 FQNEAQ (reference sequence). CDR3 length: 15 amino acids. V trimming: 6 bases; J trimming: 7 bases; junction bases outside the gene matches: 8. The CDR3 bases are TGTGCCAGCAGGTCCATAGCGGGAGGGAAGAATGAGCAGTTCTTC. This translates into CASRSIAGGKNEQFF.

The chain carries TRBV19 and TRBJ2-2; 10 bases map to TRBD1. The length of the CDR3 is 21 residues. Germline CDR1 reads LNHDA; CDR2 reads SQIVND (reference sequence). With V trimmed by 6 bases and J by 2 bases, 21 bases remained unmatched. CDR3 in DNA: TGTGCCAGTAGCCCCTCGGGCGGGACAGGGGCACAACACCCTAACACCGGGGAGCTGTTTTTT. Translating it yields CASSPSGGTGAQHPNTGELFF.

CDR3 bases: TGTGCCAGCACAGGACAGTTCAATGAGCAGTTCTTC. It is translated as CASTGQFNEQFF. J is TRBJ2-1 and V is TRBV6-6; TRBD1 might be the D (6 bases). Germline V gene lookup returns CDR1 MNHNY and CDR2 SVGAGI (reference sequence). There are 12 residues in the CDR3. Trimming left V 7 bases short and J 6 bases short, with 10 bases between.

The gene calls are TRBV11-2 and TRBJ1-2; 7 nucleotides agree with TRBD1. There are 15 residues in the CDR3. Germline V gene data show CDR1 as SGHAT and CDR2 as FQNNGV. J lost 1 base, V lost 5 bases, and 7 bases had no gene match. The CDR3 region is CASSNDRADNYGYTF. DNA of the CDR3: TGTGCCAGCAGCAACGACAGGGCCGATAACTATGGCTACACCTTC.

The chain is built from TRBV19 and TRBJ2-1, with D perhaps TRBD1 (6 bases). The CDR3 loop spans 15 amino acids. Germline-derived CDR1 and CDR2 are LNHDA and SQIVND (reference sequence). The V end lost 0 bases, the J end lost 10 bases, and 16 bases lay between the germline ends. The CDR3 protein is CASSIDNAGTGEQFF. The CDR3 DNA sequence: TGTGCCAGTAGTATAGATAATGCGGGCACAGGGGAGCAGTTCTTC.

As concerns this clone: The junction does not match germline at one end; this may be a read error. This chain links TRBV27 with TRBJ1-2; 7 bases are a match to TRBD1. The length of the CDR3 is 13 residues. Germline CDR1 reads MNHEY; CDR2 reads SMNVEV (reference sequence). DNA for the CDR3: TGTACCAGCAGTTTCGGGACAGCCTATGGCTACACCTTC. Residues: CTSSFGTAYGYTF.

This chain uses TRBV27 with TRBJ1-6, with D possibly matching TRBD1 (6 bases). V lost 5 bases and J lost 3, with 17 bases in between. CDR1 is MNHEY and CDR2 is SMNVEV in the germline V gene (reference sequence). The CDR3 has 17 residues. CDR3 in DNA: TGTGCCAGCAGTCCCCAGCCCCACAGGGTCTATAATTCACCCCTCCACTTT. Protein product: CASSPQPHRVYNSPLHF.

V is TRBV28 and J is TRBJ2-7; TRBD2 matches at 10 bases. With 7 bases clipped from V and 3 bases from J, the junction kept 3 bases outside the gene matches. From germline, CDR1 is MDHEN and CDR2 SYDVKM. There are 13 residues in the CDR3. This CDR3 reads CASTLAGNYEQYF. CDR3 bases: TGTGCCAGCACACTAGCGGGAAACTACGAGCAGTACTTC. Full variable domain (missing parts from reference TRBV28 and TRBJ2-7): DVKVTQSSRYLVKRTGEKVFLECVQDMDHENMFWYRQDPGLGLRLIYFSYDVKMKEKGDIPEGYSVSREKKERFSLILESASTNQTSMYLCASTLAGNYEQYFGPGTRLTVT.

This chain uses TRBV28 with TRBJ2-2, with D perhaps TRBD2 (5 bases). The CDR3 is made up of 16 amino acids. Germline V gene lookup returns CDR1 MDHEN and CDR2 SYDVKM. V lost 4 bases and J lost 0, with 12 bases in between. The CDR3 bases are TGTGCCAGCAGTTCCCGCCAAGCGGCGAACACCGGGGAGCTGTTTTTT. Amino acid sequence: CASSSRQAANTGELFF.